This T cell receptor beta chain was sequenced during a study of shared clonotypes between healthy human individuals. Naive CD8 cells were CD45RO-negative, positively selected for CCR7, excluding terminally differentiated effector memory CD45RA+ cells. TCRdb keeps only in-frame clones here, not all; method: immunoSEQ multiplex PCR. Seen here are over 750,000 clones, just over 95% observed once, and the top ten hold about 0.25%. CDR1 and CDR2 from the germline V gene are MNHNS and SASEGT. The V gene end was trimmed by 9 bases and the J gene end by 0 bases; junction bases not matched to a gene: 10. This CDR3 is built from 15 residues. Concerning this clone: Its antigen remains unidentified.

Study observations and caveats: Estimated clonotype richness was generally higher in naive than memory subsets.

Sequenced: naive CD8+ T cells sorted from blood. The TCR originated in a man under 40 in good health. The J gene is TRBJ1-1, the V gene TRBV6-1; TRBD1 matches 7 bases. The CDR3 reads CASLGRTGLNTEAFF. The CDR3 DNA reads as TGTGCCAGTCTGGGGAGGACAGGACTGAACACTGAAGCTTTCTTT.